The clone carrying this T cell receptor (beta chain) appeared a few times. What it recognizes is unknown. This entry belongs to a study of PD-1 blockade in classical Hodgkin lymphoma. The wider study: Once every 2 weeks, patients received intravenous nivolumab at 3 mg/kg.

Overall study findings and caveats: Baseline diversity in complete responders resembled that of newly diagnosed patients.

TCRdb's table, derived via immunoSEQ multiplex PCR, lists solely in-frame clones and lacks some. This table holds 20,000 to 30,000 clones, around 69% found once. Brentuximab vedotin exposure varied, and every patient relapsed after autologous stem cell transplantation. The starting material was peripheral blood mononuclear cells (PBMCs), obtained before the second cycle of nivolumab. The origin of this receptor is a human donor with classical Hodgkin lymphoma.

The CDR3 sequence is CASGIGTSSYNEQFF. In DNA, the CDR3 is TGTGCTAGTGGTATCGGGACTAGCTCCTACAATGAGCAGTTCTTC. The rearrangement uses TRBV12-5 and TRBJ2-1, with 8 nucleotides matching TRBD2. J gave up 0 bases and V 5 bases, and 3 bases lay outside the gene matches. The CDR3 loop spans 15 amino acids. Looked up from germline, CDR1 is LGHNT and CDR2 is FRNRAP.